This T cell receptor (beta chain) emerged from a study of blood T cell dynamics during melanoma immunotherapy. Study-level results: It remained unknown if the driving T cell clones were melanoma-specific.

The junction had 9 bases not matched to a gene; V was cut back by 1 base and J by 4 bases. Germline V gene lookup returns CDR1 SGHTA and CDR2 FQGNSA. This CDR3 has 17 residues. Stated time point: week 3, after first cycle of checkpoint inhibitor. Sampling occurred pretreatment (T0) and at week 3 (W3), after cycle one of checkpoint blockade. Patients with prior systemic cancer treatment, concomitant immunosuppressants, or other active malignancies were excluded. As regards this clone: The target antigen is unknown.

The method was immunoSEQ multiplex PCR; TCRdb's version includes in-frame clones alone and lacks a portion of them. The table has approximately 20,000 clones, nearly 90% seen once. The chain employs TRBV7-2 and TRBJ2-1; 8 bases agree with TRBD1. The source material was blood, sampled from a patient treated with checkpoint blockade. The TCR was taken from a human donor with melanoma. As DNA, the CDR3 is TGTGCCAGCAGCTTAGTAGCCGGGACAGGCCTTTACAATGAGCAGTTCTTC. This translates into CASSLVAGTGLYNEQFF. The entire variable domain, with the rest obtained from reference TRBV7-2 and TRBJ2-1, is as follows: GAGVSQSPSNKVTEKGKDVELRCDPISGHTALYWYRQSLGQGLEFLIYFQGNSAPDKSGLPSDRFSAERTGGSVSTLTIQRTQQEDSAVYLCASSLVAGTGLYNEQFFGPGTRLTVL.